These T cell receptor beta chains were read from a single sample in a study of CD8 T cells in Susac syndrome. TCRdb itself ran the immunoSEQ multiplex PCR reads through MiXCR, one entry per CDR3 protein. The sample lists over 100,000 distinct CDR3 sequences, about 96% occurring once. Specimen: CD4+ T cells from PBMCs. The source of these receptors is a human donor in good health. Each CDR3 is given with its conserved first and last residue. D genes are given only for firm matches. Expanded clones get a size class; other rows say once, few or many, or leave the size out.

J gene | D gene | V gene | clone size | CDR3 DNA | CDR3 protein
TRBJ1-1 | NA | TRBV7-3 | NA | TGTGCCAGCAGCTTAGAGGGTTCGGGCACTGAAGCTTTCTTT | CASSLEGSGTEAFF
TRBJ2-1 | TRBD1 | TRBV27 | once | TGTGCCAGCAGTTTATGGGCAAGGGACAGGGCCCTCCATGAGCAGTTCTTC | CASSLWARDRALHEQFF
TRBJ2-4 | NA | TRBV6-2/TRBV6-3 | once | TGTGCCAGCAGAACCGGGACACCGAACATTCAGTACTTC | CASRTGTPNIQYF
TRBJ2-3 | NA | TRBV25-1 | NA | TGTGCCAGCAGTGAATACCCGCGGGACAGCTTCACAGATACGCAGTATTTT | CASSEYPRDSFTDTQYF
TRBJ2-6 | NA | TRBV19 | once | TGTGCCAGTGGGCGAGCCCCGACGCCTGGGGCCAACGTCCTGACTTTC | CASGRAPTPGANVLTF
TRBJ1-1 | NA | TRBV20-1 | NA | TGCAGTGCTGGGAGAGGTAACACTGAAGCTTTCTTT | CSAGRGNTEAFF
TRBJ2-3 | TRBD1 | TRBV5-1 | NA | TGCGCCAGCAGCTTGCAGGGGGCTTACACAGATACGCAGTATTTT | CASSLQGAYTDTQYF
TRBJ1-1 | NA | TRBV11-3 | NA | TGTGCCAGCAGCTTAGCGGGGGCTGGAGCTTTCTTT | CASSLAGAGAFF
TRBJ2-7 | NA | TRBV3-1 | NA | TGTGCCAGCAGCCAGTTTAAGGGACCACAGTACGAGCAGTACTTC | CASSQFKGPQYEQYF
TRBJ1-1 | NA | TRBV29-1 | NA | TGCAGTCTCGGTGGGATCGGGACTGAAGCTTTCTTT | CSLGGIGTEAFF
TRBJ1-2 | NA | TRBV29-1 | NA | TGCAGCGTTGAAGATGGAGGGGTCTGGGGCTACACCTTC | CSVEDGGVWGYTF
TRBJ2-5 | NA | TRBV12-3/TRBV12-4 | NA | TGTGCCAGCAGTTTAGCGGGGCACCAGGGAGAGACCCAGTACTTC | CASSLAGHQGETQYF
TRBJ1-1 | TRBD1 | TRBV2 | NA | TGTGCCAGCAGTGCCCCGGGACAGGGTTATCCGCGTGCCGTTTGGATTGAAGCTTTCTTT | CASSAPGQGYPRAVWIEAFF
TRBJ1-1 | NA | TRBV15 | NA | TGTGCCACCAGCACGGGCGCGAGAACTGAAGCTTTCTTT | CATSTGARTEAFF
TRBJ2-7 | TRBD1 | TRBV7-2 | NA | TGTGCCAGCAGCTCACGGACAGGGGGGTCCTACGAGCAGTACTTC | CASSSRTGGSYEQYF
TRBJ2-6 | NA | TRBV6-2/TRBV6-3 | NA | TGTGCCAGCAGCCCGTCCGCTGGGGCCAACGTCCTGACTTTC | CASSPSAGANVLTF
TRBJ1-1 | TRBD1 | TRBV5-1 | NA | TGCGCCAGCAGCTCGGGACAGGGTTTGACTGAAGCTTTCTTT | CASSSGQGLTEAFF
TRBJ2-2 | TRBD2 | TRBV6-5 | NA | TGTGCCAGCAGTTACCCTGGACTAGCGGGAGCGAGCACCGGGGAGCTGTTTTTT | CASSYPGLAGASTGELFF
TRBJ1-6 | NA | TRBV19 | once | TGTGCCAGTAATCCCACCGGGGGCCTCCTTAATTCACCCCTCCACTTT | CASNPTGGLLNSPLHF
TRBJ2-5 | TRBD2 | TRBV18 | NA | TGTGCCAGCTCACCACCCCCCGCGCGGGGGAAAGAGACCCAGTACTTC | CASSPPPARGKETQYF
TRBJ2-7 | TRBD1 | TRBV12-3/TRBV12-4 | NA | TGTGCCAGTAGTCTGGGACAGGGCTACGAGCAGTACTTC | CASSLGQGYEQYF
TRBJ2-7 | NA | TRBV20-1 | NA | TGCAGTGTTTACAGGACCCACGAGCAGTACTTC | CSVYRTHEQYF
TRBJ2-3 | NA | TRBV24-1 | NA | TGTGCCACCAGTGATTCACCAAGCACAGATACGCAGTATTTT | CATSDSPSTDTQYF
TRBJ1-2 | NA | TRBV7-2 | once | TGTGCCAGCAGCAAGGACATACTGGTAGACTATGGCTACACCTTC | CASSKDILVDYGYTF
TRBJ2-7 | TRBD2 | TRBV19 | once | TGTGCCAGTAGTGCGGAGGCAGGGAGGGGACAGCAGTACTTC | CASSAEAGRGQQYF
TRBJ2-1 | NA | TRBV12-3/TRBV12-4 | NA | TGTGCCAGCAGCCCGCAGGGGCTAGCGGAGCAGTTCTTC | CASSPQGLAEQFF
TRBJ1-4 | NA | TRBV4-1 | NA | TGCGCCAGCAGCCAGTCGGGGTTAACTAATGAAAAACTGTTTTTT | CASSQSGLTNEKLFF
TRBJ1-1 | NA | TRBV19 | NA | TGTGCCAGTAGTACTGACAGGATGACTGAAGCTTTCTTT | CASSTDRMTEAFF
TRBJ1-1 | TRBD1 | TRBV28 | NA | TGTGCCAGCAGTGACACAGGGGGCACTGAAGCTTTCTTT | CASSDTGGTEAFF
TRBJ1-1 | NA | TRBV20-1 | NA | TGCAGTGCTAGAGCCCCGAACACTGAAGCTTTCTTT | CSARAPNTEAFF
TRBJ2-1 | TRBD2 | TRBV7-2 | NA | TGTGCCACCTCTGGGGGGGATGAGCAGTTCTTC | CATSGGDEQFF
TRBJ1-2 | NA | TRBV7-9 | NA | TGTGCCAGCAGCTTAAGAGGGGCCTATGGCTACACCTTC | CASSLRGAYGYTF
TRBJ1-1 | TRBD1 | TRBV7-2 | NA | TGTGCCAGCAGAATCAGACAGGGGAACACTGAAGCTTTCTTT | CASRIRQGNTEAFF
TRBJ1-1 | TRBD1 | TRBV3-1 | once | TGTGCCAGCAGCGCCCGGGACAGGAACACTGAAGCTTTCTTT | CASSARDRNTEAFF
TRBJ2-7 | NA | TRBV2 | NA | TGTGCCAGCAGTGGTGAAGGCGAGCAGTACTTC | CASSGEGEQYF
TRBJ2-7 | TRBD1 | TRBV3-1 | NA | TGTGCCAGCAGCCAGCTGGGGACAGGGCACTACGAGCAGTACTTC | CASSQLGTGHYEQYF
TRBJ1-1 | NA | TRBV15 | once | TGTGCCACCGACAATCAGGGTATGAACACTGAAGCTTTCTTT | CATDNQGMNTEAFF
TRBJ2-3 | TRBD1 | TRBV28 | NA | TGTGCCAGCAGTACGGGACAGATCCTTTCTAGCACAGATACGCAGTATTTT | CASSTGQILSSTDTQYF
TRBJ1-3 | NA | TRBV6-2/TRBV6-3 | NA | TGTGCCAGCAACCGGGACGGAAACTCTGGAAACACCATATATTTT | CASNRDGNSGNTIYF
TRBJ2-5 | NA | TRBV5-6 | NA | TGTGCCAGCAGCTACGACAGGGCGGGGGAGACCCAGTACTTC | CASSYDRAGETQYF
TRBJ1-6 | NA | TRBV28 | NA | TGTGCCAGCAGTTTAGTGGGGAGGAGCTCCTATAATTCACCCCTCCACTTT | CASSLVGRSSYNSPLHF